The present T cell receptor (beta chain) was sequenced within a study of T cell responses to AZD1222 COVID-19 vaccine. Germline values: CDR1 SGHVS, CDR2 FQNEAQ. Deletions cut 1 base from V and 15 bases from J, with 13 bases between. This CDR3 has 12 residues. Study results and caveats: None of the repertoires were sampled until the peak T cell response had passed.

To note about this clone: Its antigen is unknown.

The protocol was immunoSEQ multiplex PCR, while the TCRdb copy is restricted to in-frame clones and leaves out a portion. The sample consists of around 100,000 clones, roughly 89% of them appearing once. The rearrangement joins TRBV7-8 to TRBJ2-1, with TRBD1 as a possible D gene (6 bases). Material: peripheral blood, obtained on day 0 of AZD1222 vaccination. This receptor was taken from an adult in good health. The CDR3: CASSLGRAGAFF. Written as DNA, the CDR3 is TGTGCCAGCAGCTTAGGTCGGGCAGGGGCGTTCTTC.